This T cell receptor (beta chain) was retrieved from a study of cytomegalovirus exposure and HLA in healthy donors. Germline V CDR1 and CDR2: MGHDK, SYGVNS. The CDR3 consists of 16 residues. After removal of 4 bases from V and 1 base from J, the junction contained 6 bases not matched to a gene. Both 60 Vbeta primers and 13 Jbeta primers went into the PCR. Original processing methods: Later reanalysis found around 80 million unique TCR beta chains, about 11 million of them shared. Profiling relied on immunoSEQ multiplex PCR, and the TCRdb table lists in-frame clones only, not all of them. D and trimming come from the DNA, and the V and J calls and clone size come from that table. This sample yields around 120,000 clones, of which roughly 80% are seen a single time; about 3.3% belongs to the top ten. Points on this clone: The target antigen is unknown.

At sampling all donors were nominally healthy, likely with unrecorded immune exposures. Whole-study findings and limits: Some TCR beta chains (over 150 of them) were listed as cytomegalovirus-associated. Upon later analysis, TCR association rates were observed to vary by HLA locus, being highest for DRB1 and lowest for HLA-C.

Source material: PBMCs. The clonotype was recovered from a male donor in good health and CMV-seronegative. The V gene is TRBV25-1, the J gene TRBJ2-2, with 7 bases lining up with TRBD1. CDR3 nucleotides: TGTGCCAGCAGTGGAGGGACAGACCGGAACACCGGGGAGCTGTTTTTT. It encodes CASSGGTDRNTGELFF. The complete variable domain, with remaining parts taken from reference TRBV25-1 and TRBJ2-2, reads EADIYQTPRYLVIGTGKKITLECSQTMGHDKMYWYQQDPGMELHLIHYSYGVNSTEKGDLSSESTVSRIRTEHFPLTLESARPSHTSQYLCASSGGTDRNTGELFFGEGSRLTVL.